Given below is one T cell receptor (beta chain) in context. Antigen: not known. This entry comes from a study of glioma-infiltrating T cells. In the study overall: Low-grade gliomas were grade II; glioblastomas were grade IV at initial diagnosis. Sequencing aimed for 4.5- to 10-fold coverage of approximately 990,000 peripheral T cells. The study's findings and limits: CDR3 overlap between tissue and blood was very small. Signature shared blood CDR3 motifs were enriched in low-divergence and depleted in high-divergence patients.

In germline, CDR1 is MNHEY, CDR2 SMNVEV (reference sequence). There are 13 residues in the CDR3. Trimming removed 4 bases at V and 4 bases at J, with 8 bases between. TCR alpha and beta CDR3 regions were amplified from RNA using iRepertoire nested multiplex PCR. TCRdb recomputed calls from the multiplex PCR reads with MiXCR, one row per CDR3 protein. The sample records more than 350,000 distinct CDR3 sequences, roughly 41% being singletons. The clonotype originates from a human donor with low-grade glioma or glioblastoma, undergoing nonglioma brain surgery, or in good health (not recorded which). The chain recombines TRBV27 with TRBJ2-1; D remains ambiguous. Sequencing input: glioma tissue, nonneoplastic brain tissue, or PBMCs (not recorded which). The CDR3 region has the DNA TGTGCCAGCAGTTGGAGTCAGTACAATGAGCAGTTCTTC. Protein sequence: CASSWSQYNEQFF.